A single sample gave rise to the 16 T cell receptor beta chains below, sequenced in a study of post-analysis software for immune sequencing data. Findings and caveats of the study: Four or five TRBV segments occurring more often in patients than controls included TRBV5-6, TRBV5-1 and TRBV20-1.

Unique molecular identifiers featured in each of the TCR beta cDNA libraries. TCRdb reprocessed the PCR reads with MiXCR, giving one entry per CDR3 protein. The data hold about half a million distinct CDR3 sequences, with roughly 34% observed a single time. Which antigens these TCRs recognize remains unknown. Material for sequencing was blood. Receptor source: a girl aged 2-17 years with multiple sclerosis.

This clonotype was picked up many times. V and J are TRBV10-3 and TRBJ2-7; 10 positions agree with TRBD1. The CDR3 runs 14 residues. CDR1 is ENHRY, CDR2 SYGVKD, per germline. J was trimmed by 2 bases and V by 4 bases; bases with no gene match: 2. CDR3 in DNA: TGTGCCATCAGTGCAGACAGGGGGCCCTACGAGCAGTACTTC. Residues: CAISADRGPYEQYF.

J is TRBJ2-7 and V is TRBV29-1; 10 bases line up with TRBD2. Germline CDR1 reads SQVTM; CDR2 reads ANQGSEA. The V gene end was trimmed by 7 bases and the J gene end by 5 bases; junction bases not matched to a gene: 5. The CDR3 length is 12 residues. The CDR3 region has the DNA TGCAGCGCCAGGGGGACTAGCGACGAGCAGTACTTC. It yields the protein CSARGTSDEQYF.

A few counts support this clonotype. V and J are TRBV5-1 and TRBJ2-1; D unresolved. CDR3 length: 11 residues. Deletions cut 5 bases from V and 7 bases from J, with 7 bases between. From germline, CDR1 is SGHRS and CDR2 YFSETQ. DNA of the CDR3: TGCGCCAGCAGGTGGGAAAATGAGCAGTTCTTC. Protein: CASRWENEQFF.

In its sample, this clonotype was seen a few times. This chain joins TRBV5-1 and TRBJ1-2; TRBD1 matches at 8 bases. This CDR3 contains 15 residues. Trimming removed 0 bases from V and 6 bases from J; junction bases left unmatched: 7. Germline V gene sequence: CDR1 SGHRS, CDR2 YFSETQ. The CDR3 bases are TGCGCCAGCAGCTTGGGGTACGGACAGGGACATGGCTACACCTTC. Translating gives CASSLGYGQGHGYTF.

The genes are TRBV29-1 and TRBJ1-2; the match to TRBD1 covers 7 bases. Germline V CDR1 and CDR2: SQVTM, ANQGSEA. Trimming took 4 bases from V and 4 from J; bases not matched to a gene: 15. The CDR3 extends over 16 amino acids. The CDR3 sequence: CSVAGGGTANFYGYTF. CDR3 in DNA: TGCAGCGTTGCCGGTGGGGGGACAGCTAATTTCTATGGCTACACCTTC.

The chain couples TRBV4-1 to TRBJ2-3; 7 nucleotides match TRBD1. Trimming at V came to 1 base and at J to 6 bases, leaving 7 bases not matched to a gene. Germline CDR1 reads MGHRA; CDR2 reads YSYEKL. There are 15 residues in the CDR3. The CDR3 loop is CASSQGEEDRDTQYF. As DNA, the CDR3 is TGCGCCAGCAGCCAAGGAGAGGAGGACAGGGATACGCAGTATTTT.

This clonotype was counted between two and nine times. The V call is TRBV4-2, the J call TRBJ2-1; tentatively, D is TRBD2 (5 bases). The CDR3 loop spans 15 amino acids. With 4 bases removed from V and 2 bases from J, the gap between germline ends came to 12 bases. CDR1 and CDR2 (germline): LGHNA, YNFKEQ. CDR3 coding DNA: TGTGCCAGCAGCCTCCATTCGGAGGCCTACAATGAGCAGTTCTTC. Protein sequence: CASSLHSEAYNEQFF.

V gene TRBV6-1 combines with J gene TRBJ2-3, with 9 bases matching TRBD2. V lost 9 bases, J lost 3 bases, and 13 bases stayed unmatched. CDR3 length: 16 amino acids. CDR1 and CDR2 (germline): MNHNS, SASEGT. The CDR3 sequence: CASSPQRRGGTDTQYF. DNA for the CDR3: TGTGCCAGTAGCCCCCAAAGGCGGGGGGGTACAGATACGCAGTATTTT.

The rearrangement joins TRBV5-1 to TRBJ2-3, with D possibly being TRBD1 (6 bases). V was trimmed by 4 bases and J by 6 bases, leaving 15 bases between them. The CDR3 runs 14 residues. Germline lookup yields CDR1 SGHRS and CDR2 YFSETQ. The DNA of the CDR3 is TGCGCCAGCAGCCGAGTACAGGGCCCGGATACGCAGTATTTT. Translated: CASSRVQGPDTQYF.

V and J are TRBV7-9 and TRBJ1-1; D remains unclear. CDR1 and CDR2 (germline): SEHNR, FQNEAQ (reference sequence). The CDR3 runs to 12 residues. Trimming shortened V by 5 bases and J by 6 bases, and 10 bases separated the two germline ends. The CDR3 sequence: CASSSVSPEAFF. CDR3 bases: TGTGCCAGCAGCAGCGTTTCCCCTGAAGCTTTCTTT.

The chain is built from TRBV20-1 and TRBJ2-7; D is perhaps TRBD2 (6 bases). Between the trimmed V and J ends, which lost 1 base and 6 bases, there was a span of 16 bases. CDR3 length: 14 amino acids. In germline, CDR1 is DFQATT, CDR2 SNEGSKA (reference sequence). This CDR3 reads CSARGSGGAIEQYF. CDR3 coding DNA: TGCAGTGCTAGAGGGTCCGGGGGTGCGATCGAGCAGTACTTC.

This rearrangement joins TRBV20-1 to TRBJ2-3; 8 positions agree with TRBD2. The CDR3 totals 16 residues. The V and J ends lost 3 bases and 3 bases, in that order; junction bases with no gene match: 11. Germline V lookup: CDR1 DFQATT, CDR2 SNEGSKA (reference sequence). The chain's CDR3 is CSASGGAAAGTDTQYF. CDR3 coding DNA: TGCAGTGCTAGCGGGGGGGCTGCCGCGGGGACAGATACGCAGTATTTT.

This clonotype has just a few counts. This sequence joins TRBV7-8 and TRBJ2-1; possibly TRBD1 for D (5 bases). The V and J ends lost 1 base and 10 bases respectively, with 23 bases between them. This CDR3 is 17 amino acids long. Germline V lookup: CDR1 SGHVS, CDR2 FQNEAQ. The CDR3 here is CASSLGLGRGGIYEQFF. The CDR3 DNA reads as TGTGCCAGCAGCTTAGGCCTGGGAAGGGGTGGGATCTACGAGCAGTTCTTC.

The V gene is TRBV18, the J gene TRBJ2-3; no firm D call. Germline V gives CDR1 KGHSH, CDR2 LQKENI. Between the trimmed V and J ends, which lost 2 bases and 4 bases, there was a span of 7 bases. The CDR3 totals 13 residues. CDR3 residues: CASSPGRSDTQYF. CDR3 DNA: TGTGCCAGCTCACCAGGACGTTCAGATACGCAGTATTTT.

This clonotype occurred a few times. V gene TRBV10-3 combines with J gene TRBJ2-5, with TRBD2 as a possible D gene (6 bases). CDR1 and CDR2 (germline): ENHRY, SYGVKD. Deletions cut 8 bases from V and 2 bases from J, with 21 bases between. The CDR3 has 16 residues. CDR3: CAIGGSSGDQQETQYF. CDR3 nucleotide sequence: TGTGCCATCGGGGGGAGTAGCGGCGACCAACAAGAGACCCAGTACTTC.

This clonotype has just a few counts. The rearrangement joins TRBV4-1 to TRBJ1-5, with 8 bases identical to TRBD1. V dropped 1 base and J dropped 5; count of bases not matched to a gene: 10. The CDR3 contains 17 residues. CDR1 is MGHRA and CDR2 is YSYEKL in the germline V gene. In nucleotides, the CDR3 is TGCGCCAGCAGCCAAGGTGCCGCAGGGGGCTTGGATCAGCCCCAGCATTTT. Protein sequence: CASSQGAAGGLDQPQHF.